The clone carrying this T cell receptor beta chain came up a few times. The entry originates in a study of cytomegalovirus exposure and HLA in healthy donors. PCR employed 60 Vbeta and 13 Jbeta primers. Assay used: immunoSEQ multiplex PCR; TCRdb lists only in-frame clones, some missing. The data hold 250,000 or so clones, with roughly 91% observed a single time. Germline V gives CDR1 MNHNS, CDR2 SASEGT. The CDR3 runs 17 residues. The germline V and J ends were trimmed by 3 bases and 0 bases, with 15 bases remaining between them. Sequences were obtained from PBMCs. This receptor was identified in a girl aged 2 to 10 in good health and CMV-seronegative. V gene TRBV6-1 combines with J gene TRBJ1-5; a possible D gene is TRBD1 (6 bases). Here the CDR3 DNA reads TGTGCCAGCAGTGAGTCTGGGGGCATCTATAGCAATCAGCCCCAGCATTTT. It translates to CASSESGGIYSNQPQHF.